The clone carrying this TCR beta chain showed up just a few times. Its cognate antigen is unknown. This record belongs to a study of T cells in localized non-small cell lung cancer. Germline V gene sequence: CDR1 LGHNA, CDR2 YNFKEQ. The CDR3 is made up of 17 amino acids. The V and J ends lost 2 bases and 7 bases, in that order; junction bases with no gene match: 11. Study results and caveats: The study detected a median approximately 57 of the top 100 tumor clones in adjacent lung. Overall survival was longer when the density of T cells in the blood was higher. Uninvolved adjacent lung showed peak T cell clonality, exceeding tumor.

Here immunoSEQ multiplex PCR was the method, and the copy in TCRdb shows in-frame clones only, minus some. The data show nearly 25,000 clones, roughly 86% seen once. Sequences were derived from peripheral blood, sampled before any cancer treatment. This chain connects TRBV4-2 to TRBJ2-1; TRBD2 matches at 10 bases. The TCR comes from a male donor at least 60 years old with stage II squamous cell lung carcinoma. The CDR3 protein is CASSQPPGLAILNEQFF. The CDR3 coding sequence is TGTGCCAGCAGCCAACCACCGGGACTAGCGATCCTTAATGAGCAGTTCTTC.